The rows below give T cell receptor beta chains drawn from one sample of a study of memory CD4+ T cells and cytomegalovirus serostatus. Data came from immunoSEQ multiplex PCR; TCRdb stores just in-frame clones and leaves some out. The data hold about 56,000 clones, with roughly 82% observed a single time. Sequencing was carried out using memory CD4+ T cells from blood. The receptor source for this set is an adult in good health and CMV-seronegative. Both conserved end residues are part of each CDR3. D genes are given only for firm matches. Size is omitted from some rows. Given values are once, few, many or a class for expanded clones.

j_gene: TRBJ1-5; d_gene: TRBD1; abundance: -; v_gene: TRBV19; CDR3aa: CASSETGGRNQPQHF; CDR3nt: TGTGCCAGTAGTGAAACAGGGGGACGCAATCAGCCCCAGCATTTT
j_gene: TRBJ1-3; d_gene: -; abundance: -; v_gene: TRBV30; CDR3aa: CAWSASGSPFSGNTIYF; CDR3nt: TGTGCCTGGAGTGCTTCCGGGAGTCCATTCTCTGGAAACACCATATATTTT
j_gene: TRBJ2-3; d_gene: TRBD1; abundance: -; v_gene: TRBV18; CDR3aa: CASSPPRGTGGDTQYF; CDR3nt: TGTGCCAGCTCGCCCCCCCGCGGGACAGGGGGAGATACGCAGTATTTT
j_gene: TRBJ1-2; d_gene: -; abundance: -; v_gene: TRBV7-9; CDR3aa: CASSTITGFQHYGYTF; CDR3nt: TGTGCCAGCAGCACAATAACAGGGTTCCAGCACTATGGCTACACCTTC
j_gene: TRBJ2-7; d_gene: -; abundance: -; v_gene: TRBV5-1; CDR3aa: CASSLAHGRRSSYEQYF; CDR3nt: TGCGCCAGCAGCTTGGCCCATGGGAGACGTAGCTCCTACGAGCAGTACTTC
j_gene: TRBJ2-7; d_gene: -; abundance: -; v_gene: TRBV9; CDR3aa: CASSVGGSGLHSYEQYF; CDR3nt: TGTGCCAGCAGCGTAGGAGGGTCTGGTTTACACTCCTACGAGCAGTACTTC
j_gene: TRBJ2-3; d_gene: -; abundance: -; v_gene: TRBV7-6; CDR3aa: CASSLYSGGANTQYF; CDR3nt: TGTGCCAGCAGCTTATATAGTGGGGGGGCGAATACGCAGTATTTT
j_gene: TRBJ2-3; d_gene: -; abundance: -; v_gene: TRBV10-2; CDR3aa: CASSRGSGGRSQYF; CDR3nt: TGCGCCAGCAGTAGGGGATCCGGAGGACGATCGCAGTATTTT
j_gene: TRBJ2-7; d_gene: -; abundance: -; v_gene: TRBV29-1; CDR3aa: CSVEKGRGEQYF; CDR3nt: TGCAGCGTTGAGAAGGGACGCGGCGAGCAGTACTTC
j_gene: TRBJ2-6; d_gene: -; abundance: -; v_gene: TRBV11-2; CDR3aa: CASSLSTSGANVLTF; CDR3nt: TGTGCCAGCAGCTTAAGTACTAGTGGGGCCAACGTCCTGACTTTC
j_gene: TRBJ1-5; d_gene: -; abundance: few; v_gene: TRBV4-1; CDR3aa: CASSHGLDSNQPQHF; CDR3nt: TGCGCCAGCAGCCACGGCTTAGATAGCAATCAGCCCCAGCATTTT
j_gene: TRBJ1-1; d_gene: -; abundance: few; v_gene: TRBV6-6; CDR3aa: CASSFQGGAFF; CDR3nt: TGTGCCAGCTCCTTCCAAGGGGGGGCTTTCTTT
j_gene: TRBJ2-1; d_gene: TRBD2; abundance: -; v_gene: TRBV7-2; CDR3aa: CASSLSPQRGDNEQFF; CDR3nt: TGTGCCAGCAGCTTAAGTCCCCAGCGGGGGGACAATGAGCAGTTCTTC
j_gene: TRBJ1-2; d_gene: TRBD1; abundance: once; v_gene: TRBV18; CDR3aa: CASSPQSDRGRDGYTF; CDR3nt: TGTGCCAGCTCACCGCAATCGGACAGGGGGCGCGATGGCTACACCTTC
j_gene: TRBJ2-1; d_gene: TRBD1; abundance: -; v_gene: TRBV7-8; CDR3aa: CASSLGQGAYNEQFF; CDR3nt: TGTGCCAGCAGCTTAGGGCAGGGGGCTTACAATGAGCAGTTCTTC
j_gene: TRBJ2-2; d_gene: -; abundance: -; v_gene: TRBV5-1; CDR3aa: CASSLAPDDGELFF; CDR3nt: TGCGCCAGCAGCTTGGCACCGGACGACGGGGAGCTGTTTTTT
j_gene: TRBJ1-5; d_gene: -; abundance: -; v_gene: TRBV7-9; CDR3aa: CASSFSAGAGGDNQPQHF; CDR3nt: TGTGCCAGCAGCTTTAGCGCAGGGGCCGGCGGTGACAATCAGCCCCAGCATTTT
j_gene: TRBJ2-2; d_gene: -; abundance: -; v_gene: TRBV6-6; CDR3aa: CASSAQQGNTGELFF; CDR3nt: TGTGCCAGCAGTGCACAACAGGGAAACACCGGGGAGCTGTTTTTT
j_gene: TRBJ2-3; d_gene: -; abundance: -; v_gene: TRBV5-5; CDR3aa: CASSLTDRSADTQYF; CDR3nt: TGTGCCAGCAGCTTGACCGACAGGTCCGCAGATACGCAGTATTTT
j_gene: TRBJ1-4; d_gene: -; abundance: -; v_gene: TRBV28; CDR3aa: CASSPQIMQGEKLFF; CDR3nt: TGTGCCAGCAGTCCCCAAATTATGCAAGGTGAAAAACTGTTTTTT
j_gene: TRBJ2-3; d_gene: -; abundance: -; v_gene: TRBV13; CDR3aa: CASSQGARGGADTQYF; CDR3nt: TGTGCCAGCAGCCAGGGGGCCCGCGGGGGGGCGGATACGCAGTATTTT
j_gene: TRBJ2-5; d_gene: -; abundance: -; v_gene: TRBV5-1; CDR3aa: CASSLAFGETQYF; CDR3nt: TGCGCCAGCAGCTTGGCCTTCGGGGAGACCCAGTACTTC
j_gene: TRBJ1-1; d_gene: TRBD1; abundance: once; v_gene: TRBV5-1; CDR3aa: CASSLESGGRTEAFF; CDR3nt: TGCGCCAGCAGCTTGGAGTCAGGGGGTAGGACTGAAGCTTTCTTT
j_gene: TRBJ2-7; d_gene: TRBD2; abundance: once; v_gene: TRBV25-1; CDR3aa: CASSEGLAGQYF; CDR3nt: TGTGCCAGCAGCGAGGGACTAGCGGGGCAGTACTTC
j_gene: TRBJ1-2; d_gene: -; abundance: -; v_gene: TRBV5-1; CDR3aa: CASSLGQGSTYGYTF; CDR3nt: TGCGCCAGCAGCTTGGGGCAAGGGTCAACCTATGGCTACACCTTC
j_gene: TRBJ1-2; d_gene: -; abundance: -; v_gene: TRBV6-6; CDR3aa: CASSYQGSGYGYTF; CDR3nt: TGTGCCAGCAGTTACCAGGGCTCGGGCTATGGCTACACCTTC
j_gene: TRBJ2-1; d_gene: -; abundance: -; v_gene: TRBV29-1; CDR3aa: CSVERQGRKEQFF; CDR3nt: TGCAGCGTTGAGCGGCAGGGGCGTAAGGAGCAGTTCTTC